This is a list of T cell receptor beta chains from one sample in a study of blood T cell repertoires in COVID-19. Only in-frame clones appear in the TCRdb table, and some are missing; sequencing was by immunoSEQ multiplex PCR. This sample yields roughly 150,000 clones, of which more than 70% are seen a single time; around 2% belongs to the top ten. The sequencing sample was made of peripheral blood. Receptors originate from a man between 50 and 59 years old who had recovered from COVID-19. Each CDR3 is given with its conserved first and last residue. Each record gives: clone size, V gene, D gene, J gene, CDR3 DNA, CDR3 protein. A D gene is named only where the DNA matches it firmly. For some rows the clone size is stated as once, few or many, or as a class when expanded; others skip it.

clone size: .; V gene: TRBV5-1; D gene: TRBD1; J gene: TRBJ2-5; CDR3 DNA: TGCGCCAGCAGCCAGGGACAGCCCCTAGAGACCCAGTACTTC; CDR3 protein: CASSQGQPLETQYF
clone size: .; V gene: TRBV19; D gene: .; J gene: TRBJ2-1; CDR3 DNA: TGTGCCAGTAGCCGGGGGGCGGGTTACAATGAGCAGTTCTTC; CDR3 protein: CASSRGAGYNEQFF
clone size: .; V gene: TRBV7-3; D gene: .; J gene: TRBJ1-1; CDR3 DNA: TGTGCCAGCAGCTCGACTTCGAGCGCTGAAGCTTTCTTT; CDR3 protein: CASSSTSSAEAFF
clone size: .; V gene: TRBV27; D gene: .; J gene: TRBJ2-7; CDR3 DNA: TGTGCCAGCACCCGGACACGTCTCGCCGACGAGCAGTACTTC; CDR3 protein: CASTRTRLADEQYF
clone size: .; V gene: TRBV15; D gene: TRBD1; J gene: TRBJ1-2; CDR3 DNA: TGTGCCACCAGCAGAGATGACAGGGTATCCTATGGCTACACCTTC; CDR3 protein: CATSRDDRVSYGYTF
clone size: .; V gene: TRBV6-6; D gene: .; J gene: TRBJ2-7; CDR3 DNA: TGTGCCAGCAGTTACTCGGAAAGGGAGATCTACGAGCAGTACTTC; CDR3 protein: CASSYSEREIYEQYF
clone size: .; V gene: TRBV5-3; D gene: TRBD1; J gene: TRBJ2-1; CDR3 DNA: TGTGCCAGAAGCTTGTTCCCCAACAGGGGGGTATCCTACAATGAGCAGTTCTTC; CDR3 protein: CARSLFPNRGVSYNEQFF
clone size: .; V gene: TRBV7-9; D gene: .; J gene: TRBJ1-6; CDR3 DNA: TGTGCCAGCAGCATTAGTCTTCCCTCCTATAATTCACCCCTCCACTTT; CDR3 protein: CASSISLPSYNSPLHF
clone size: .; V gene: TRBV23-1; D gene: .; J gene: TRBJ2-5; CDR3 DNA: TGCGCCAGCAGTCAGGCACAGGGTGAAGAGACCCAGTACTTC; CDR3 protein: CASSQAQGEETQYF
clone size: .; V gene: TRBV5-6; D gene: .; J gene: TRBJ1-4; CDR3 DNA: TGTGCCAGCAGCTTAAGTGGAATCCGGGACATGCTGTTTTTT; CDR3 protein: CASSLSGIRDMLFF
clone size: .; V gene: TRBV6-2/TRBV6-3; D gene: TRBD1; J gene: TRBJ1-5; CDR3 DNA: TGTGCCAGCAGTTGGGGGGACAGGGCCCAGCATTTT; CDR3 protein: CASSWGDRAQHF
clone size: .; V gene: TRBV2; D gene: .; J gene: TRBJ2-7; CDR3 DNA: TGTGCCAGCACCCCTAGGAGGGGATCCTACGAGCAGTACTTC; CDR3 protein: CASTPRRGSYEQYF
clone size: .; V gene: TRBV5-1; D gene: .; J gene: TRBJ2-1; CDR3 DNA: TGCGCCAGCAGCTTGGCCGAGAGCTCCTACAATGAGCAGTTCTTC; CDR3 protein: CASSLAESSYNEQFF
clone size: .; V gene: TRBV24-1; D gene: TRBD1; J gene: TRBJ2-1; CDR3 DNA: TGTGCCACCAGTGATCGACGGGACAGGGTGAATGAGCAGTTCTTC; CDR3 protein: CATSDRRDRVNEQFF
clone size: once; V gene: TRBV6-5; D gene: .; J gene: TRBJ1-1; CDR3 DNA: TGTGCCAGCGCGGGCGCAGGGGATGACACTGAAGCTTTCTTT; CDR3 protein: CASAGAGDDTEAFF
clone size: .; V gene: TRBV2; D gene: .; J gene: TRBJ2-5; CDR3 DNA: TGTGCCAGCAGTGGTTCAATTGTGAGTACGGGGTTTCAAGAGACCCAGTACTTC; CDR3 protein: CASSGSIVSTGFQETQYF
clone size: .; V gene: TRBV7-2; D gene: TRBD2; J gene: TRBJ2-7; CDR3 DNA: TGTGCCAGCAGCCCATTTAGCGGGGGGATCTACGAGCAGTACTTC; CDR3 protein: CASSPFSGGIYEQYF
clone size: .; V gene: TRBV6-6; D gene: .; J gene: TRBJ2-7; CDR3 DNA: TGTGCCAGCAGCCCCGCGGGCCCCCTTATAGGGCAGTACTTC; CDR3 protein: CASSPAGPLIGQYF
clone size: .; V gene: TRBV7-9; D gene: TRBD1; J gene: TRBJ2-3; CDR3 DNA: TGTGCCAGCAGCTTAGTGGGGACAGGGGGTATCACAGATACGCAGTATTTT; CDR3 protein: CASSLVGTGGITDTQYF
clone size: once; V gene: TRBV6-6; D gene: TRBD1; J gene: TRBJ2-2; CDR3 DNA: TGTGCCAGCAGCCCGGACAGGGCCGGGACCGGGGAGCTGTTTTTT; CDR3 protein: CASSPDRAGTGELFF
clone size: .; V gene: TRBV3-1/TRBV3-2; D gene: .; J gene: TRBJ2-6; CDR3 DNA: TGTGCCAGCAGCCAAGTGGGGGCAGGGGCCAACGTCCTGACTTTC; CDR3 protein: CASSQVGAGANVLTF
clone size: once; V gene: TRBV5-1; D gene: TRBD2; J gene: TRBJ2-7; CDR3 DNA: TGCGCCAGCAGCGGGACGAGGACTAGCGGGTCCTACGAGCAGTACTTC; CDR3 protein: CASSGTRTSGSYEQYF